These 7 T cell receptor beta chains were sequenced from one sample in a study of blood T cell repertoires in COVID-19. Sequenced by immunoSEQ multiplex PCR; TCRdb stores in-frame clones only, minus some. The sample consists of a few hundred thousand clones, more than 75% of them appearing once. The sequencing sample was made of peripheral blood. Receptors were obtained from a woman in her forties or fifties who had recovered from COVID-19.

The chain has TRBV27 and TRBJ2-7; 11 nucleotides line up with TRBD1. V shed 4 bases and J 6 bases; nucleotides not matched to a gene: 8. The CDR3 has 15 residues. CDR1 is MNHEY and CDR2 is SMNVEV in the germline V gene (reference sequence). The CDR3 region is CASSWTGGPGFEQYF. The CDR3 DNA reads as TGTGCCAGCAGTTGGACAGGGGGCCCGGGCTTCGAGCAGTACTTC.

V is TRBV27 and J is TRBJ2-7; TRBD1 aligns across 7 bases. The CDR3 has 16 amino acids. Germline V lookup: CDR1 MNHEY, CDR2 SMNVEV (reference sequence). Trimming at V came to 5 bases and at J to 1 base, leaving 11 bases not matched to a gene. CDR3 region: CASSPTTGYPSYEQYF. CDR3 in DNA: TGTGCCAGCAGTCCAACGACAGGGTACCCTTCCTACGAGCAGTACTTC.

A single count supports this clone. The chain uses TRBV7-2 and TRBJ1-2; D uncertain. V lost 1 base and J lost 4, with 7 bases in between. The CDR3 loop spans 13 amino acids. Germline CDR1 SGHTA, CDR2 FQGNSA. CDR3 DNA sequence: TGTGCCAGCAGCTTAGTGGAGGGCTATGGCTACACCTTC. It codes for CASSLVEGYGYTF.

This clone was picked up one time. This sequence joins TRBV4-1 and TRBJ2-7; no clear D. V was trimmed by 1 base and J by 7 bases, leaving 11 bases between them. CDR3 length equals 13 residues. From germline, CDR1 is MGHRA and CDR2 YSYEKL. The chain's CDR3 is CASSQASRSEQYF. The CDR3 DNA reads TGCGCCAGCAGCCAAGCATCGCGGTCGGAGCAGTACTTC.

This sequence joins TRBV6-6 and TRBJ1-6; 8 nucleotides agree with TRBD1. The J segment lost 8 bases and the V segment lost 6 bases, leaving 0 bases of the junction unmatched. The CDR3 is 12 residues long. Germline loops: CDR1 MNHNY, CDR2 SVGAGI (reference sequence). CDR3 DNA sequence: TGTGCCAGCAGGACAGGGGATTCACCCCTCCACTTT. Translating it yields CASRTGDSPLHF.

The V call is TRBV7-2, the J call TRBJ2-2; D gene unclear. Trimming cost V 1 base and J 4 bases, with 7 bases left between them. CDR1 is SGHTA, CDR2 FQGNSA, per germline. The CDR3 has 14 residues. The CDR3 DNA follows: TGTGCCAGCAGCTTAGTCGGTAGCACCGGGGAGCTGTTTTTT. Translated, it gives CASSLVGSTGELFF.

This clone was found a few times. The chain joins TRBV30 to TRBJ1-5; no definite D call. The V gene lost 0 bases and the J gene lost 4 bases, with 16 bases spanning the gap. The CDR3 runs to 16 residues. Germline assignment: CDR1 GTSNPN and CDR2 SVGIG (reference sequence). The CDR3 reads CAWSVTGSQANQPQHF. The CDR3, as DNA: TGTGCCTGGAGTGTAACCGGGAGCCAAGCAAATCAGCCCCAGCATTTT. Complete variable domain (other parts from reference TRBV30 and TRBJ1-5): SQTIHQWPATLVQPVGSPLSLECTVEGTSNPNLYWYRQAAGRGLQLLFYSVGIGQISSEVPQNLSASRPQDRQFILSSKKLLLSDSGFYLCAWSVTGSQANQPQHFGDGTRLSIL.